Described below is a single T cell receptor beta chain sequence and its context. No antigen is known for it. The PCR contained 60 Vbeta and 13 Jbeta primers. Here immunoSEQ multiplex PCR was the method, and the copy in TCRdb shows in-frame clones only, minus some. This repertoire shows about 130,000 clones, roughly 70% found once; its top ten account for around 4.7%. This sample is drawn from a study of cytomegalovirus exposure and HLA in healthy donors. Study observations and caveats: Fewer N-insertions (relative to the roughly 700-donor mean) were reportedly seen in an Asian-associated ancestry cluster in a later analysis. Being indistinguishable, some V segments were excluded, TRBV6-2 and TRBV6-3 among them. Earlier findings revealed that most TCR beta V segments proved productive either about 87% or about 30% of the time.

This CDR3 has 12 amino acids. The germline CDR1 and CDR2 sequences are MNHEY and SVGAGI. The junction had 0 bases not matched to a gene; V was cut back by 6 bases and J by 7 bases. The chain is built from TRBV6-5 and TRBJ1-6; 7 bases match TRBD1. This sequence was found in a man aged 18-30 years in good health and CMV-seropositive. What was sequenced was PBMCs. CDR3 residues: CASRGQNSPLHF. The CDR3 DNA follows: TGTGCCAGCAGGGGACAGAATTCACCCCTCCACTTT.